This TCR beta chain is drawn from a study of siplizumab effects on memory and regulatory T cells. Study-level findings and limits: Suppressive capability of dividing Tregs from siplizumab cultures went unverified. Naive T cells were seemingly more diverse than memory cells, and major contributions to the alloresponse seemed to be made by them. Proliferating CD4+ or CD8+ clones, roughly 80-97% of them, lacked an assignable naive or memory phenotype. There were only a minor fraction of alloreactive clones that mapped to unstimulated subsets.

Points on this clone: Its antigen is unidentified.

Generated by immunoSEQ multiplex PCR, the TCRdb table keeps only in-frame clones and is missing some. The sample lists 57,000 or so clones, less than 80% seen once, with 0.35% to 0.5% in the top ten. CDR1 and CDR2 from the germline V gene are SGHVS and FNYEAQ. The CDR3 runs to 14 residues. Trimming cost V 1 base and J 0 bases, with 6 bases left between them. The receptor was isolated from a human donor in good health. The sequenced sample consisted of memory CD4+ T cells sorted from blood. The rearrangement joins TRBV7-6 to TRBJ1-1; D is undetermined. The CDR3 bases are TGTGCCAGCAGCTTAGGGCACATGAACACTGAAGCTTTCTTT. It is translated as CASSLGHMNTEAFF.